The entry below describes one T cell receptor beta chain. Its antigen remains unidentified. The PCR used 60 Vbeta and 13 Jbeta primers. Only in-frame clones appear in the TCRdb table, and some are missing; sequencing was by immunoSEQ multiplex PCR. The sample is made up of 100,000 to 150,000 clones, and the top ten hold about 2.3% of it. This sample is part of a study of cytomegalovirus exposure and HLA in healthy donors. Overall study: From HLA-typed donors, an early data release held some 91 million unique TCRs. General observations from the study: Some V segments (TRBV6-2 and TRBV6-3 among them) were excluded as indistinguishable. A link between a missense DCLRE1C variant and TCR beta V- and J-gene trimming emerged from a later analysis.

The CDR3 runs 15 residues. V lost 3 bases and J lost 1; bases outside the gene matches: 3. Germline CDR1 SGHTA, CDR2 FQGNSA. The rearrangement links TRBV7-2 to TRBJ1-1; 9 nucleotides align to TRBD1. This TCR derives from a man aged 40-55 years in good health and CMV-seronegative. Material: PBMCs. The DNA of the CDR3 is TGTGCCAGCAGCTTGACAGGGGGGGCGAACACTGAAGCTTTCTTT. This translates into CASSLTGGANTEAFF.